The present entry profiles one T cell receptor (beta chain) with its context. The sample comes from a study of T cell changes during pregnancy in multiple sclerosis. The CDR3 runs to 15 residues. With 6 bases clipped from V and 2 bases from J, the junction kept 4 bases outside the gene matches. Germline CDR1 is SSHAT and CDR2 is FNYEAQ (reference sequence). The repertoire was sequenced with immunoSEQ multiplex PCR; TCRdb's copy has only in-frame clones and lacks some. The sample includes about 45,000 clones, 95% to 96% of them seen just once. Source: peripheral blood, taken in the second trimester of pregnancy. The clonotype comes from a female donor with multiple sclerosis, enrolled in a pregnancy study. This chain links TRBV7-7 with TRBJ2-1; TRBD2 agrees at 10 bases. The CDR3 loop is CASSTGLAPYNEQFF. In DNA form, the CDR3 reads TGTGCCAGCAGTACGGGACTAGCGCCCTACAATGAGCAGTTCTTC.